The 29 T cell receptor beta chains reported below all come from one sample, sequenced in a study of blood T cells in healthy people across ages. For the second PCR, which ran for about 6 to 12 cycles, a sample-barcoded 5' primer and a J-beta primer mix were used. TCRdb ran MiXCR on the 5' RACE reads and lists one entry per CDR3 protein. Among approximately 700,000 distinct CDR3 sequences listed, about 30% were seen once. The sequenced sample was blood. These receptors were taken from an elderly woman in good health.

This chain uses TRBV11-2 with TRBJ1-1; D gene ambiguous. V lost 10 bases and J 0 bases, leaving 12 bases between the germline ends. The CDR3 has 13 residues. CDR1 is SGHAT and CDR2 is FQNNGV in the germline V gene. The CDR3 sequence: CATKGIVNTEAFF. The CDR3 DNA sequence: TGTGCCACCAAGGGAATCGTGAACACTGAAGCTTTCTTT.

This clonotype appeared a few times. The V and J genes are TRBV7-9 and TRBJ1-1; D unresolved. There are 11 residues in the CDR3. Per the germline V gene, CDR1 is SEHNR and CDR2 is FQNEAQ (reference sequence). Between the trimmed V and J ends, which lost 2 bases and 11 bases, there was a span of 9 bases. CDR3 residues: CASSLSLGAFF. CDR3 in DNA: TGTGCCAGCAGCTTAAGCCTAGGGGCTTTCTTT.

Many counts were recorded for this clonotype. The chain links TRBV7-9 to TRBJ1-1, with D uncertain. Trimming removed 6 bases from V and 1 base from J, with 9 bases in between. CDR1 and CDR2 (germline): SEHNR, FQNEAQ (reference sequence). The length of the CDR3 is 13 residues. CDR3 region: CASSPSPNTEAFF. The CDR3 DNA follows: TGTGCCAGCAGTCCTTCCCCGAACACTGAAGCTTTCTTT.

This clonotype was picked up one time. A clone one base away is much larger, so this may be a read error. J is TRBJ2-7 and V is TRBV7-6; possibly TRBD1 for D (5 bases). Germline values: CDR1 SGHVS, CDR2 FNYEAQ. The ends were cut back, 4 bases at V and 6 bases at J, with 13 bases in the middle. The CDR3 sequence is 13 residues long. The CDR3 here is CASSSMQGGEQYF. The CDR3, as DNA: TGTGCCAGCAGCTCTATGCAGGGTGGCGAGCAGTACTTC.

This clonotype was observed a handful of times. It may be a read error: a sequence one base away is much more abundant. This chain joins TRBV7-2 and TRBJ2-1; TRBD1 agrees at 7 bases. Germline values: CDR1 SGHTA, CDR2 FQGNSA. The CDR3 has 14 residues. V lost 5 bases to trimming and J lost 8 bases; unmatched junction nucleotides: 9. CDR3 in amino acids: CASSNRDRSDEQFF. DNA for the CDR3: TGTGCCAGCAGCAACCGGGACAGAAGCGATGAGCAGTTCTTC.

This clonotype was seen repeatedly, ten times or more. The chain uses TRBV12-3 or TRBV12-4 and TRBJ1-5; weak D call: TRBD1 (5 bases). The CDR3 is made up of 14 amino acids. Trimming stripped 3 bases from V and 3 bases from J, with 9 bases between. The CDR3 sequence: CASSFSRANQPQHF. The CDR3 bases are TGTGCCAGCAGTTTTAGCAGGGCCAATCAGCCCCAGCATTTT.

A word on this clonotype: Just one base apart from a much larger clone, this may be a read error. This chain links TRBV19 with TRBJ2-1; 10 nucleotides align to TRBD2. Germline assignment: CDR1 LNHDA and CDR2 SQIVND (reference sequence). The CDR3 is 21 amino acids. Trimming at V came to 1 base and at J to 0 bases, leaving 15 bases not matched to a gene. The chain's CDR3 is CASSIVGLARGFTSSYNEQFF. CDR3 DNA: TGTGCCAGTAGTATAGTGGGACTAGCGAGGGGCTTCACTAGCTCCTACAATGAGCAGTTCTTC. The entire variable domain, with the rest obtained from reference TRBV19 and TRBJ2-1, is as follows: DGGITQSPKYLFRKEGQNVTLSCEQNLNHDAMYWYRQDPGQGLRLIYYSQIVNDFQKGDIAEGYSVSREKKESFPLTVTSAQKNPTAFYLCASSIVGLARGFTSSYNEQFFGPGTRLTVL.

This clonotype occurred a few times. This may be a read error, as it is one base from a much larger clone. This chain links TRBV5-1 with TRBJ2-5, with a weak D call TRBD1 (6 bases). Deletions cut 0 bases from V and 11 bases from J, with 20 bases between. From germline, CDR1 is SGHRS and CDR2 YFSETQ. The CDR3 runs to 15 residues. The CDR3 region is CASSLVTGSNNEQYF. The CDR3 nucleotides are TGCGCCAGCAGCTTGGTTACAGGGTCCAACAATGAGCAGTACTTC.

V usage is TRBV20-1 and J usage is TRBJ1-5; D is unclear. This CDR3 region has 17 residues. Looked up from germline, CDR1 is DFQATT and CDR2 is SNEGSKA (reference sequence). Trimming pared 0 bases from V and 0 bases from J, leaving 15 bases between. CDR3 amino acids: CSARDWSTVSSNQPQHF. The CDR3 DNA sequence: TGCAGTGCTAGAGATTGGAGCACCGTATCTAGCAATCAGCCCCAGCATTTT.

Many counts were recorded for this clonotype. This rearrangement joins TRBV5-1 to TRBJ2-3, with TRBD2 identical over 11 bases. The CDR3 length is 14 residues. Trimming took 4 bases from V and 5 from J; bases not matched to a gene: 3. The V gene's germline CDR1 is SGHRS and CDR2 YFSETQ. The CDR3 DNA is TGCGCCAGCAGCCATAGCGGGGGGGTAGATACGCAGTATTTT. Translating it yields CASSHSGGVDTQYF.

This clonotype has a count of ten or more. This chain's CDR3 is CASSSSHYEQYF. The CDR3 bases are TGTGCCAGCAGCTCCTCCCATTACGAGCAGTACTTC. The chain links TRBV7-2 to TRBJ2-7; D is ambiguous. V was pared by 4 bases and J by 4 bases, with 8 bases between. From germline, CDR1 is SGHTA and CDR2 FQGNSA. CDR3 size: 12 residues.

The CDR3 DNA is TGTGCCAGCAGCTGGACAGCGAATAATTCACCCCTCCACTTT. Translated: CASSWTANNSPLHF. The V call is TRBV7-3, the J call TRBJ1-6; D is perhaps TRBD1 (6 bases). This CDR3 comprises 14 residues. Trimming pared 4 bases from V and 5 bases from J, leaving 9 bases between. CDR1 is SGHTA and CDR2 is FQGTGA in the germline V gene. The variable domain in full, with the rest retrieved from reference TRBV7-3 and TRBJ1-6, is GAGVSQTPSNKVTEKGKYVELRCDPISGHTALYWYRQSLGQGPEFLIYFQGTGAADDSGLPNDRFFAVRPEGSVSTLKIQRTERGDSAVYLCASSWTANNSPLHFGNGTRLTVT.

Notes on this clonotype: Being one base from a much bigger clone, this may be a read error. The genes are TRBV5-1 and TRBJ2-1; D is possibly TRBD2 (6 bases). The end of the DNA fits TRBJ2-7 better, so the J call may be wrong. The CDR3 runs to 15 residues. CDR1 and CDR2 from the germline V gene are SGHRS and YFSETQ. CDR3 sequence (DNA): TGCGCCAGCAGCTTGGCGGGACTCTCCTACAATGAGCAGTACTTC. Translating it yields CASSLAGLSYNEQYF.

The chain is built from TRBV20-1 and TRBJ1-5, with a weak D call TRBD1 (5 bases). The germline V and J ends were trimmed by 0 bases and 0 bases, with 9 bases remaining between them. The CDR3 contains 15 residues. Per germline, CDR1 DFQATT and CDR2 SNEGSKA (reference sequence). CDR3 DNA: TGCAGTGCTAGAGATAAGGGGAATAGCAATCAGCCCCAGCATTTT. The encoded protein is CSARDKGNSNQPQHF.

DNA for the CDR3: TGTGCCAGCAGTTATAGCGGGGGGCGGCAGTACTTC. This encodes CASSYSGGRQYF. This chain uses TRBV6-5 with TRBJ2-7, with TRBD2 matching over 10 bases. The germline V gene encodes CDR1 MNHEY and CDR2 SVGAGI. The V gene end was trimmed by 3 bases and the J gene end by 9 bases; junction bases not matched to a gene: 2. CDR3 length equals 12 residues.

V is TRBV7-9 and J is TRBJ2-7; 8 nucleotides agree with TRBD2. The end of the DNA fits TRBJ2-5 better, so the J call may be wrong. The CDR3 consists of 19 residues. CDR1 SEHNR and CDR2 FQNEAQ come from the germline V gene (reference sequence). DNA for the CDR3: TGTGCCAGCGGAAAACTAGCGGAGAGGGCCCCCATTCTCCAAGAGACCCAGTACTTC. Its protein product is CASGKLAERAPILQETQYF.

In its sample, this clonotype was seen a few times. The chain uses TRBV11-3 and TRBJ2-1; 7 bases map to TRBD1. The CDR3 contains 15 residues. Germline V gene lookup returns CDR1 SGHNT and CDR2 YENEEA. Trimming removed 5 bases from V and 8 bases from J; junction bases left unmatched: 12. CDR3 region: CASSAGTAPTDEQFF. Here the CDR3 DNA reads TGTGCCAGCAGCGCCGGGACAGCACCTACCGATGAGCAGTTCTTC. The full variable domain, with the rest looked up from reference TRBV11-3 and TRBJ2-1, is EAGVVQSPRYKIIEKKQPVAFWCNPISGHNTLYWYLQNLGQGPELLIRYENEEAVDDSQLPKDRFSAERLKGVDSTLKIQPAELGDSAVYLCASSAGTAPTDEQFFGPGTRLTVL.

This clonotype was recorded at least ten times. The genes are TRBV5-6 and TRBJ2-7; 10 bases are a match to TRBD1. The CDR3 covers 14 residues. Germline V CDR1 and CDR2: SGHDT, YYEEEE. Losses at the gene ends were 4 bases for V and 4 bases for J; bases not matched to a gene: 5. The CDR3: CASSPGQGRYEQYF. The CDR3 DNA sequence: TGTGCCAGCAGCCCGGGACAGGGGAGATACGAGCAGTACTTC.

This chain connects TRBV6-2 or TRBV6-3 to TRBJ2-4; D possibly corresponds to TRBD2 (6 bases). V dropped 1 base and J dropped 1 base, with 11 bases sitting between them. Germline CDR1 reads MNHEY; CDR2 reads SVGEGT. This CDR3 contains 16 residues. CDR3 residues: CASSYLSGEAKNIQYF. In nucleotides, the CDR3 is TGTGCCAGCAGTTACTTGTCGGGAGAGGCCAAAAACATTCAGTACTTC.

This clonotype was seen only a few times. The chain recombines TRBV3-1 with TRBJ2-3; tentatively, D is TRBD1 or TRBD2 (5 bases each). The germline V and J ends were trimmed by 3 bases and 9 bases, with 19 bases remaining between them. The germline V gene encodes CDR1 LGHDT and CDR2 YNNKEL (reference sequence). This CDR3 is 15 amino acids long. CDR3 nucleotide sequence: TGTGCCAGCAGCCAGCCGGGACCGGGCCGAATGACGCAGTATTTT. It is translated as CASSQPGPGRMTQYF.

This clonotype was observed at least ten times. The V call is TRBV19, the J call TRBJ2-7; TRBD1 is a possible D gene (5 bases). The V and J ends lost 5 bases and 4 bases respectively, with 21 bases between them. Germline values: CDR1 LNHDA, CDR2 SQIVND (reference sequence). The CDR3 is 16 residues long. CDR3 sequence reads: CASSHPGLKNKYEQYF. DNA for the CDR3: TGTGCCAGTAGTCACCCAGGGTTAAAGAACAAATACGAGCAGTACTTC.

This clonotype showed up many times. The chain couples TRBV20-1 to TRBJ2-3, with 10 bases fitting TRBD2. The germline V gene has CDR1 DFQATT and CDR2 SNEGSKA (reference sequence). The CDR3 length is 14 residues. V lost 6 bases, J lost 4 bases, and 7 bases stayed unmatched. The CDR3 spells CSASSGGAADTQYF. The CDR3 region has the DNA TGCAGTGCGTCAAGCGGGGGGGCCGCAGATACGCAGTATTTT.

A word on this clonotype: It may be a read error: a sequence one base away is much more abundant. This sequence joins TRBV7-2 and TRBJ2-3, with TRBD2 identical over 10 bases. V lost 10 bases, J lost 4 bases, and 14 bases stayed unmatched. The CDR3 is 16 amino acids. CDR1 and CDR2 (germline): SGHTA, FQGNSA. This CDR3 is CANSLPAGTSADTQYF. In DNA, the CDR3 is TGTGCCAACAGTCTACCTGCCGGGACTAGCGCAGATACGCAGTATTTT.

This clonotype was seen repeatedly, ten times or more. The chain employs TRBV20-1 and TRBJ2-1, with D unresolved. The CDR3 length is 12 residues. V was pared by 5 bases and J by 4 bases, with 9 bases between. Per the germline V gene, CDR1 is DFQATT and CDR2 is SNEGSKA (reference sequence). This chain's CDR3 is CSARATYNEQFF. The CDR3 DNA reads as TGCAGTGCTCGAGCTACTTACAATGAGCAGTTCTTC.

The chain is built from TRBV9 and TRBJ2-7, with D maybe TRBD2 (5 bases). Germline V gene data show CDR1 as SGDLS and CDR2 as YYNGEE. Between the trimmed V and J ends, which lost 5 bases and 0 bases, there was a span of 21 bases. This CDR3 spans 17 amino acids. Here the CDR3 reads CASSLSRMIGSSYEQYF. The DNA for the CDR3 is TGTGCCAGCAGTTTGTCGAGGATGATAGGGAGCTCCTACGAGCAGTACTTC.

In its sample, this clonotype was seen many times. The rearrangement joins TRBV6-5 to TRBJ2-1, with 8 bases matching TRBD1. The CDR3 length is 12 residues. Trimming took 11 bases from V and 7 from J; bases not matched to a gene: 7. The germline V gene encodes CDR1 MNHEY and CDR2 SVGAGI. The CDR3 spells CASQGASNEQFF. In nucleotides, the CDR3 is TGTGCCTCCCAGGGGGCTTCGAATGAGCAGTTCTTC.

In its sample, this clonotype was seen many times. The CDR3 nucleotides read TGTGCCAGCAACCTTGCTGGTGGGGGGGCTTACAATGAGCAGTTCTTC. Residues: CASNLAGGGAYNEQFF. The gene calls are TRBV6-2 or TRBV6-3 and TRBJ2-1; D perhaps matches TRBD2 (7 bases). This CDR3 is built from 16 residues. V was cut by 7 bases and J by 4 bases, with 20 bases left in between. CDR1 is MNHEY, CDR2 SVGEGT, per germline.

The chain is built from TRBV5-1 and TRBJ2-2; 9 nucleotides line up with TRBD1. The CDR3 sequence is 14 residues long. Trimming cost V 7 bases and J 3 bases; bases outside gene matches: 4. Germline V gene lookup returns CDR1 SGHRS and CDR2 YFSETQ. For the CDR3, the DNA is TGCGCCAGCGGACGGACAGGGGACACCGGGGAGCTGTTTTTT. Residues: CASGRTGDTGELFF.

The rearrangement links TRBV15 to TRBJ2-5, with D possibly TRBD2 on 6 matching bases. The V gene lost 0 bases and the J gene lost 11 bases, with 16 bases spanning the gap. In germline, CDR1 is LNHNV, CDR2 YYDKDF (reference sequence). The CDR3 sequence is 14 residues long. The CDR3 nucleotides read TGTGCCACCAGCAGAGATCCCGGGAGTCAGGAGCAGTACTTC. Amino acids: CATSRDPGSQEQYF.